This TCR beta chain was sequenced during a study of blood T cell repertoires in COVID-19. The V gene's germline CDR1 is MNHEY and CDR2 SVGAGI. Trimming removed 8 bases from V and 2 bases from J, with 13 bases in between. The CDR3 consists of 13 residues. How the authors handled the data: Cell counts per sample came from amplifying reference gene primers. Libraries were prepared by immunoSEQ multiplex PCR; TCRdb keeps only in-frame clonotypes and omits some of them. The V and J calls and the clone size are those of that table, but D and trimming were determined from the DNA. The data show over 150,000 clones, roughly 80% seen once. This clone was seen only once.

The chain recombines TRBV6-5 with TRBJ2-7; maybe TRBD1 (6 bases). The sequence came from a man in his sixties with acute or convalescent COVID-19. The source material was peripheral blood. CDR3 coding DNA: TGTGCCAGCGGATGGACAGAGACCTACGAGCAGTACTTC. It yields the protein CASGWTETYEQYF.